A selection of T cell receptor beta chains follows, all from one sample in a study of blood T cell repertoires in COVID-19. Generated by immunoSEQ multiplex PCR, the TCRdb table keeps only in-frame clones and is missing some. This table holds fewer than 300,000 clones, roughly 90% found once. Specimen: PBMCs or T cells enriched from blood (not recorded which). These receptors all stem from a woman between 40 and 55 years old with acute COVID-19. Each CDR3 is given with its conserved first and last residue. Fields, in order: J gene, V gene, clone size, D gene, CDR3 protein, CDR3 DNA. A D gene is named only where the DNA matches it firmly. Not all rows give a size; the values are once, few, many and, for expanded clones, a class.

TRBJ1-1 TRBV19 . . CASNPGMNTEAFF TGTGCCAGTAATCCGGGAATGAACACTGAAGCTTTCTTT
TRBJ1-5 TRBV5-6 . TRBD1 CASSLKGQGFQPQHF TGTGCCAGCAGCTTGAAGGGACAGGGATTTCAGCCCCAGCATTTT
TRBJ2-1 TRBV1 . . CTTGQGSEQFF TGCACCACCGGACAGGGGAGTGAGCAGTTCTTC
TRBJ2-1 TRBV6-5 . . CASTRGAYYNEQFF TGTGCCAGCACTCGGGGGGCTTACTACAATGAGCAGTTCTTC
TRBJ2-3 TRBV30 . TRBD2 CAWSERGASTQYF TGTGCCTGGAGTGAGCGGGGGGCCTCTACGCAGTATTTT
TRBJ2-2 TRBV7-9 . TRBD1 CASSLGDRGNTGELFF TGTGCCAGCAGCTTGGGGGACAGGGGGAACACCGGGGAGCTGTTTTTT
TRBJ2-5 TRBV7-7 once . CASSSTPVETQYF TGTGCTAGCAGCTCAACCCCGGTGGAGACCCAGTACTTC
TRBJ1-4 TRBV3-1/TRBV3-2 . TRBD1 CASSPRAGGTNEKLFF TGTGCCAGCAGCCCCAGGGCAGGGGGGACTAATGAAAAACTGTTTTTT
TRBJ2-6 TRBV28 . . CASSLYRSGANVLTF TGTGCCAGCAGTTTATACAGGTCTGGGGCCAACGTCCTGACTTTC
TRBJ1-1 TRBV19 . TRBD1 CASKTGGWTEAFF TGTGCCAGTAAGACAGGGGGCTGGACTGAAGCTTTCTTT
TRBJ2-5 TRBV9 once TRBD2 CASSVAGGGLETQYF TGTGCCAGCAGCGTAGCGGGCGGGGGGCTAGAGACCCAGTACTTC
TRBJ1-4 TRBV18 . . CASKGRAKNEKLFF TGTGCCAGCAAGGGCAGGGCTAAAAATGAAAAACTGTTTTTT
TRBJ2-2 TRBV7-6 . TRBD2 CASSQLAGGANTGELFF TGTGCCAGCAGCCAACTAGCGGGGGGAGCGAACACCGGGGAGCTGTTTTTT
TRBJ1-5 TRBV2 . . CASSGRGMGFLKPQHF TGTGCCAGCAGTGGGCGCGGGATGGGTTTTTTGAAGCCCCAGCATTTT
TRBJ1-1 TRBV7-9 . . CASTFELNTEAFF TGTGCCAGCACCTTCGAGTTGAACACTGAAGCTTTCTTT
TRBJ2-3 TRBV18 . . CASSRSGDTQYF TGTGCCAGCTCACGGTCGGGGGATACGCAGTATTTT
TRBJ1-1 TRBV5-4 . TRBD1 CASSLGQGRPEAFF TGTGCCAGCAGTCTCGGACAGGGAAGACCTGAAGCTTTCTTT
TRBJ2-3 TRBV7-9 . TRBD1 CASSLAGTARTDTQYF TGTGCCAGCAGCTTAGCCGGGACAGCTCGCACAGATACGCAGTATTTT
TRBJ2-2 TRBV9 once . CASSPRTGGTGELFF TGTGCCAGCAGCCCTCGGACCGGGGGCACCGGGGAGCTGTTTTTT
TRBJ1-1 TRBV5-8 . . CASRLGGSMNTEAFF TGTGCCAGCAGGTTGGGCGGATCTATGAACACTGAAGCTTTCTTT
TRBJ1-1 TRBV30 . . CAGDTGGGTEAFF TGTGCCGGGGACACGGGGGGGGGCACTGAAGCTTTCTTT
TRBJ2-2 TRBV18 . TRBD1 CASSPLDRGRTGELFF TGTGCCAGCTCACCACTGGACAGGGGGCGCACCGGGGAGCTGTTTTTT
TRBJ2-5 TRBV7-7 . . CASSSGSRAVKETQYF TGTGCTAGCAGCTCAGGTTCGCGGGCGGTTAAAGAGACCCAGTACTTC
TRBJ2-7 TRBV6-1 . . CASSEAGQGYEQYF TGTGCCAGCAGTGAAGCGGGGCAGGGGTACGAGCAGTACTTC
TRBJ2-7 TRBV3-1/TRBV3-2 . TRBD2 CASSQEFRRSSGGCF TGTGCCAGCAGCCAAGAGTTCAGGCGGTCTAGCGGGGGGTGCTTC
TRBJ1-6 TRBV30 few . CAWSTQISPLHF TGTGCCTGGAGTACTCAAATTTCACCCCTCCACTTT
TRBJ2-7 TRBV5-8 . . CASSSRDSAYEQYF TGTGCCAGCAGCTCCCGGGACTCCGCCTACGAGCAGTACTTC
TRBJ2-7 TRBV29-1 once . CSVVGMGLPYEQYF TGCAGCGTTGTCGGTATGGGGCTACCCTACGAGCAGTACTTC
TRBJ2-5 TRBV6-4 . TRBD2 CASTWSGRQETQYF TGTGCCAGCACCTGGAGCGGGAGACAAGAGACCCAGTACTTC
TRBJ2-1 TRBV14 . TRBD2 CASSPLAGGNNEQFF TGTGCCAGCAGTCCCCTAGCGGGAGGGAACAATGAGCAGTTCTTC
TRBJ2-1 TRBV23-1 . . CASSPRVSAYNEQFF TGCGCCAGCAGCCCCAGGGTTAGTGCCTACAATGAGCAGTTCTTC
TRBJ2-1 TRBV7-2 . . CASGYSGTFYNEQFF TGTGCCAGCGGATATAGCGGTACCTTCTACAATGAGCAGTTCTTC
TRBJ2-5 TRBV18 . . CASSPALVYQETQYF TGTGCCAGCTCACCCGCACTAGTGTACCAAGAGACCCAGTACTTC
TRBJ1-2 TRBV5-1 . . CASSLGGQDYGYTF TGCGCCAGCAGCTTGGGCGGGCAGGACTATGGCTACACCTTC
TRBJ2-3 TRBV11-3 . TRBD2 CASSFSLAGGNTDTQYF TGTGCCAGCAGCTTCTCTCTCGCGGGGGGGAACACAGATACGCAGTATTTT
TRBJ2-5 TRBV9 . TRBD1 CASSASDRGWVTQYF TGTGCCAGCAGCGCTTCAGACAGGGGTTGGGTGACCCAGTACTTC